This entry is about one T cell receptor beta chain. The antigen is not known. The data derive from a study of T-cell reconstitution after alpha-beta-depleted transplantation in children. Study-wide points: From surviving recipient T cells and thymic progenitors came the high day-60 TCRbeta diversity observed in some patients. T-cell counts and diversity were attributed mostly to newly produced T cells one year after transplant. The origin of alpha-beta T cells about two months after transplant was reportedly several hundred expanded graft clones.

As it was prepared, the TCRbeta library received unique molecular identifiers. TCRdb analysed the PCR reads with MiXCR anew, one entry per CDR3 protein. The sample records more than 40,000 distinct CDR3 sequences, roughly 50% being singletons. Germline values: CDR1 SGHVS, CDR2 FQNEAQ. Trimming removed 6 bases from V and 4 bases from J, with 24 bases in between. The CDR3 sequence is 17 residues long. The chain employs TRBV7-8 and TRBJ2-5, with D possibly TRBD2 on 7 matching bases. Here the sequenced sample was peripheral blood, taken before TCRalphabeta/CD19-depleted stem cell transplant. The receptor comes from a boy in the first two years of life with SCID, due to receive a stem cell transplant. CDR3 region: CASRLRKLGGGGETQYF. In DNA, the CDR3 is TGTGCCAGCAGATTAAGGAAGCTGGGGGGGGGCGGAGAGACCCAGTACTTC.